The 9 T cell receptor beta chains below all came from one sample that was sequenced in a study of blood T cells in healthy people across ages. A second 7 to 11 cycle PCR used barcoded and J-beta primers. One entry per CDR3 protein, called by TCRdb with MiXCR from the 5' RACE reads. Altogether roughly 680,000 distinct CDR3 sequences are present, roughly 20% being singletons, with the ten largest covering approximately 3.6%. The sequenced material came from blood. Every receptor here comes from a man between 65 and 80 years old in good health.

The chain has TRBV6-6 and TRBJ2-5; no clear D. V was pared by 7 bases and J by 5 bases, with 11 bases between. CDR1 and CDR2 (germline): MNHNY, SVGAGI (reference sequence). There are 12 residues in the CDR3. The CDR3 DNA reads as TGTGCCAGCACACAAAGGGCCGAGACCCAGTACTTC. This translates into CASTQRAETQYF.

The table lists this clonotype with a few counts. The V call is TRBV20-1, the J call TRBJ2-5; 7 positions match TRBD2. The germline gives CDR1 DFQATT, CDR2 SNEGSKA (reference sequence). The CDR3 covers 12 residues. V dropped 6 bases and J dropped 0; count of bases not matched to a gene: 1. CDR3: CSASGNQETQYF. CDR3 in DNA: TGCAGTGCCAGCGGGAACCAAGAGACCCAGTACTTC.

The chain joins TRBV20-1 to TRBJ2-5; 7 positions match TRBD1. Germline values: CDR1 DFQATT, CDR2 SNEGSKA (reference sequence). V lost 0 bases to trimming and J lost 6 bases; unmatched junction nucleotides: 7. The CDR3 has 14 residues. The CDR3 reads CSARDQGVAKTQYF. The CDR3 DNA is TGCAGTGCTAGAGATCAGGGGGTAGCGAAGACCCAGTACTTC.

V gene TRBV19 combines with J gene TRBJ2-1; 11 bases match TRBD2. Germline trimming cut 3 bases from V and 7 bases from J; bases unmatched to any gene: 8. The CDR3 has 16 residues. Germline loops: CDR1 LNHDA, CDR2 SQIVND (reference sequence). CDR3 DNA: TGTGCCAGTAGTATTCTTACTAGCGGGAGTCTAAATGAGCAGTTCTTC. This encodes CASSILTSGSLNEQFF.

The chain employs TRBV6-2 or TRBV6-3 and TRBJ2-3; TRBD1 or TRBD2 may be the D gene (5 bases each). The CDR3 sequence is 15 residues long. V was pared by 7 bases and J by 0 bases, with 14 bases between. Germline CDR1 and CDR2: MNHEY and SVGEGT. CDR3 in amino acids: CASTERGGSTDTQYF. DNA of the CDR3: TGTGCCAGCACCGAGAGGGGCGGGAGCACAGATACGCAGTATTTT.

The chain couples TRBV2 to TRBJ2-1; no clear D gene. Trimming removed 5 bases from V and 0 bases from J, with 11 bases in between. The CDR3 is 15 residues long. Germline CDR1 SNHLY, CDR2 FYNNEI. The CDR3, as DNA: TGTGCCAGCAGTTCATCTCGAACCTCCTACAATGAGCAGTTCTTC. This codes for CASSSSRTSYNEQFF.

This sequence joins TRBV7-9 and TRBJ2-2; tentatively, D is TRBD2 (6 bases). The CDR3 extends over 16 amino acids. The germline CDR1 and CDR2 sequences are SEHNR and FQNEAQ (reference sequence). V was cut by 2 bases and J by 2 bases, with 12 bases left in between. CDR3 residues: CASSLLGGPNTGELFF. DNA of the CDR3: TGTGCCAGCAGCTTACTGGGAGGCCCCAACACCGGGGAGCTGTTTTTT.

This clonotype has only a few counts. The chain has TRBV20-1 and TRBJ2-7, with D perhaps TRBD1 or TRBD2 (5 bases each). The germline V gene has CDR1 DFQATT and CDR2 SNEGSKA (reference sequence). The ends were cut back, 6 bases at V and 1 base at J, with 13 bases in the middle. The CDR3 extends over 13 amino acids. The CDR3 bases are TGCAGTGCGGAGGACACGGGGTCCTACGAGCAGTACTTC. Translation: CSAEDTGSYEQYF.

This chain connects TRBV14 to TRBJ2-7, with 7 positions matching TRBD1. Germline V gene sequence: CDR1 SGHDN, CDR2 FVKESK. The CDR3 is made up of 16 amino acids. V dropped 1 base and J dropped 2; count of bases not matched to a gene: 8. The CDR3, as DNA: TGTGCCAGCAGCCAAGTATGGGGGCAGGGGGCCTACGAGCAGTACTTC. This sequence encodes CASSQVWGQGAYEQYF. The entire variable domain, with the rest obtained from reference TRBV14 and TRBJ2-7, is as follows: EAGVTQFPSHSVIEKGQTVTLRCDPISGHDNLYWYRRVMGKEIKFLLHFVKESKQDESGMPNNRFLAERTGGTYSTLKVQPAELEDSGVYFCASSQVWGQGAYEQYFGPGTRLTVT.